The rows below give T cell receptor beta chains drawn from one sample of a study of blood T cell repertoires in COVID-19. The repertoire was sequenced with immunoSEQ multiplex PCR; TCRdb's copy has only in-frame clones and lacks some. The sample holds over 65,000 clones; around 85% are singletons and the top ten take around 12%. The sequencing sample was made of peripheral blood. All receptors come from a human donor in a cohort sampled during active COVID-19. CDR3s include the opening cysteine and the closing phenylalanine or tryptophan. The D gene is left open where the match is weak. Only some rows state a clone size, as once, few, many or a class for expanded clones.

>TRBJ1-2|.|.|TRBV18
CASSPDSDYGYTF
TGTGCCAGCTCACCAGACTCCGACTATGGCTACACCTTC
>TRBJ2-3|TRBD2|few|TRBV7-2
CASSPPRGGKDTQYF
TGTGCCAGCAGCCCCCCTCGCGGGGGAAAAGATACGCAGTATTTT
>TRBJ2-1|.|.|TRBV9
CASSVAGGTYNEQFF
TGTGCCAGCAGCGTAGCAGGAGGCACCTACAATGAGCAGTTCTTC
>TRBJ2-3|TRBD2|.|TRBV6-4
CASSEPLAGGPRDTQYF
TGTGCCAGCAGTGAACCTCTAGCGGGGGGGCCTAGAGATACGCAGTATTTT
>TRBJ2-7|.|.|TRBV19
CASSLGSPGEQYF
TGTGCCAGTAGTTTGGGATCCCCGGGAGAGCAGTACTTC
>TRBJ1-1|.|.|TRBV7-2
CASSLRPQGKYTEAFF
TGTGCCAGCAGCCTCCGCCCTCAGGGGAAGTACACTGAAGCTTTCTTT
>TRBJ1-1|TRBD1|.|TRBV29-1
CSAGQEGEAFF
TGCAGCGCCGGACAGGAAGGTGAAGCTTTCTTT
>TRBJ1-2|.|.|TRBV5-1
CASSLGGGTNYGYTF
TGCGCCAGCAGCTTGGGTGGAGGGACCAACTATGGCTACACCTTC
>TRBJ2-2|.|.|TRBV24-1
CATSDLGGGAAGELFF
TGTGCCACCAGTGATTTAGGAGGAGGCGCCGCCGGGGAGCTGTTTTTT
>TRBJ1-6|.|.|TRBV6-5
CASRNRVSNSPLHF
TGTGCCAGCAGAAACAGGGTATCAAATTCACCCCTCCACTTT
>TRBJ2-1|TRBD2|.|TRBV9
CASSVVASGESQFF
TGTGCCAGCAGCGTAGTTGCTAGCGGGGAGTCGCAGTTCTTC
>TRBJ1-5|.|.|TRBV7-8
CASSLTDFRGQPQHF
TGTGCCAGCAGCTTAACGGACTTCAGAGGACAGCCCCAGCATTTT
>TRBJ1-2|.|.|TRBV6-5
CASSYGPGSNGYTF
TGTGCCAGCAGTTACGGCCCGGGGTCGAACGGCTACACCTTC
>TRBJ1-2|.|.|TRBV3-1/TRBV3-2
CASSQGAGKGYTF
TGTGCCAGCAGCCAAGGGGCAGGGAAAGGCTACACCTTC
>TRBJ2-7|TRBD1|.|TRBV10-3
CAISDPDRTGIGHEQYF
TGTGCCATCAGTGACCCCGATCGGACAGGAATTGGCCACGAGCAGTACTTC
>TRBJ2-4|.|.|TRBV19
CASRKDSFSIQYF
TGTGCCAGCCGAAAGGACAGTTTTAGCATTCAGTACTTC
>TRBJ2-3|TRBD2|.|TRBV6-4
CASSVAGGTDTQYF
TGTGCCAGCAGTGTAGCGGGGGGCACAGATACGCAGTATTTT
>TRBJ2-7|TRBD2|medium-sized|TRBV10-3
CAISDLGGDASYEQYF
TGTGCCATCAGTGATCTGGGGGGGGATGCGTCCTACGAGCAGTACTTC
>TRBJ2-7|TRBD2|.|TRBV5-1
CASSWTSGGAYEQYF
TGCGCCAGCAGCTGGACTAGCGGGGGGGCCTACGAGCAGTACTTC
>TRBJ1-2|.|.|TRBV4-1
CASSYGSPYGYTF
TGCGCCAGCAGTTACGGGTCGCCGTATGGCTACACCTTC
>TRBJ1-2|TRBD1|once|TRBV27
CASSPTDRETHGYTF
TGTGCCAGCAGTCCAACAGACAGGGAGACACATGGCTACACCTTC
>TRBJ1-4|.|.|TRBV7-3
CASSPMGVEKLFF
TGTGCCAGCAGCCCCATGGGAGTTGAAAAACTGTTTTTT
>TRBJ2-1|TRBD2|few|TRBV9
CASSPSATSGSYNEQFF
TGTGCCAGCAGCCCGAGCGCAACTAGCGGATCCTACAATGAGCAGTTCTTC
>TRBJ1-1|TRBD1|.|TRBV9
CASSQGTGSAFF
TGTGCCAGCAGCCAAGGGACAGGATCAGCTTTCTTT
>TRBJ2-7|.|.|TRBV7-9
CASSRTTGRHYEQYF
TGTGCCAGCAGCCGTACGACAGGGAGGCACTACGAGCAGTACTTC
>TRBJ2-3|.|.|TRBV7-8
CASSMWGTRTDTQYF
TGTGCCAGCAGTATGTGGGGGACACGCACAGATACGCAGTATTTT
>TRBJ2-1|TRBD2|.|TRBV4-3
CASSKVAGLYNEQFF
TGCGCCAGCAGCAAGGTAGCGGGGCTTTACAATGAGCAGTTCTTC
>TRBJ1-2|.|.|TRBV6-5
CASRSFGYGYTF
TGTGCCAGCAGGAGTTTTGGCTATGGCTACACCTTC
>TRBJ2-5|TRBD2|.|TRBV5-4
CASSPGLAGGGETQYF
TGTGCCAGCAGCCCAGGACTAGCGGGGGGTGGGGAGACCCAGTACTTC
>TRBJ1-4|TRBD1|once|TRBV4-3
CASSQDLDRVANLFF
TGCGCCAGCAGCCAAGATTTGGACAGGGTAGCGAACCTGTTTTTT
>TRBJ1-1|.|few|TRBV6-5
CASRGEGNTEAFF
TGTGCCAGCAGAGGGGAGGGCAACACTGAAGCTTTCTTT
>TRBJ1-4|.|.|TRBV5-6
CASSQRTRQANNEKLFF
TGTGCCAGCAGCCAAAGGACCAGACAGGCCAATAATGAAAAACTGTTTTTT
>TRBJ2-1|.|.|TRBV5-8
CASSLGQAHYNEQFF
TGTGCCAGCAGCTTGGGGCAGGCCCATTACAATGAGCAGTTCTTC
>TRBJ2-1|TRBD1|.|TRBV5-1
CASSLGQGQDEQFF
TGCGCCAGCAGCTTAGGACAGGGACAGGATGAGCAGTTCTTC
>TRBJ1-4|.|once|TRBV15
CATSRGDFNEKLFF
TGTGCCACCAGCAGAGGCGACTTTAATGAAAAACTGTTTTTT
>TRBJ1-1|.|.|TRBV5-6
CASSLGGKGAFF
TGTGCCAGCAGCTTGGGCGGGAAGGGAGCTTTCTTT
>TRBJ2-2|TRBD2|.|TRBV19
CASRPFPTSVNTGELFF
TGTGCCAGTAGACCATTCCCGACTAGCGTGAACACCGGGGAGCTGTTTTTT
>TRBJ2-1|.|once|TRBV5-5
CASSLLLGRHNEQFF
TGTGCCAGCAGCCTCTTGCTGGGGCGTCACAATGAGCAGTTCTTC
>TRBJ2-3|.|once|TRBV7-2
CASTARGTDTQYF
TGTGCCAGCACAGCCCGGGGGACAGATACGCAGTATTTT
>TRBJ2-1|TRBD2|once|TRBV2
CASSVGGASNEQFF
TGTGCCAGCAGTGTCGGGGGGGCATCCAATGAGCAGTTCTTC
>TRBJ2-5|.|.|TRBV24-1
CATSDSSLGETQYF
TGTGCCACCAGCGACAGCAGTTTGGGGGAGACCCAGTACTTC
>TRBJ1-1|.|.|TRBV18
CASSPLTPGNTEAFF
TGTGCCAGCTCACCTCTCACGCCGGGGAACACTGAAGCTTTCTTT
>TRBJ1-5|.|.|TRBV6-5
CASSYSGGSNQPQHF
TGTGCCAGCAGTTACTCAGGGGGTAGCAATCAGCCCCAGCATTTT
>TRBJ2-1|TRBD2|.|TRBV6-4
CASSDSSGGNEQFF
TGTGCCAGCAGTGACTCTAGCGGGGGCAATGAGCAGTTCTTC
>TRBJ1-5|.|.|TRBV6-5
CATSVGGVQPQHF
TGTGCCACCTCAGTGGGGGGGGTTCAGCCCCAGCATTTT